This T cell receptor beta chain was captured in a study of T cells in Graves' hyperthyroidism and ophthalmopathy. Diagnosis of hyperthyroidism was new in patients aged 18 to 65, and its duration was under 2 months. The study based diagnoses on clinical symptoms, serum thyroxine and TRAb, thyroid ultrasound and orbital computed tomography. Using around 10 ml of fresh peripheral blood, PBMCs were prepared. RNA transcripts yielded amplified TCR beta CDR3 regions. In the first-round RT-PCR of the TCR CDR3, the HTBI primer set was used. MiXCR, run by TCRdb on the multiplex PCR reads, gives a single entry per CDR3 protein. The sample holds about half a million distinct CDR3 sequences, roughly 20% seen once. This CDR3 is 14 amino acids long. Germline V gene data show CDR1 as LNHDA and CDR2 as SQIVND (reference sequence). In its sample, this clonotype was seen a few times. Germline is not matched at one junction end, which may reflect a read error.

The sequenced material came from blood. This receptor was identified in a man younger than 35 with Graves' hyperthyroidism. The V gene is TRBV19, the J gene TRBJ2-6, with 9 positions matching TRBD1. CDR3: CACRDRVKANVLTF. CDR3 nucleotide sequence: TGTGCCTGTAGGGACAGGGTAAAGGCCAACGTCCTGACTTTC.